The clone carrying this TCR beta chain was detected ten times or more. The antigen is unknown. The CDR3 regions of TCR beta were amplified from RNA transcripts. HTBI primers were the set used in a first-round RT-PCR of the TCR CDR3. From the multiplex PCR reads, TCRdb called clonotypes with MiXCR, one entry per CDR3 protein. The data hold 600,000 or so distinct CDR3 sequences, with roughly 15% observed a single time. The source of the sample is a study of T cells in Graves' hyperthyroidism and ophthalmopathy. Overall study: Peripheral blood was acquired at first diagnosis, ahead of any therapy whatsoever. Study-level findings and limits: A median about 6.2 months before onset, the model predicted ophthalmopathy.

The CDR3 covers 13 residues. The V gene's germline CDR1 is SNHLY and CDR2 FYNNEI. V was clipped by 3 bases and J by 0 bases, with 3 bases between them. Uncontrolled infection, other autoimmune disease, pregnancy or lactation led to exclusion. Diagnosis rested on symptoms, serum thyroxine and TRAb, thyroid ultrasound, and orbital computed tomography. This sequence originates from a woman aged 45-65 years with Graves' ophthalmopathy. This rearrangement joins TRBV2 to TRBJ2-1; no definite D call. Sequencing used blood. CDR3 loop: CASSDLSYNEQFF. Written as DNA, the CDR3 is TGTGCCAGCAGTGACCTCTCCTACAATGAGCAGTTCTTC.